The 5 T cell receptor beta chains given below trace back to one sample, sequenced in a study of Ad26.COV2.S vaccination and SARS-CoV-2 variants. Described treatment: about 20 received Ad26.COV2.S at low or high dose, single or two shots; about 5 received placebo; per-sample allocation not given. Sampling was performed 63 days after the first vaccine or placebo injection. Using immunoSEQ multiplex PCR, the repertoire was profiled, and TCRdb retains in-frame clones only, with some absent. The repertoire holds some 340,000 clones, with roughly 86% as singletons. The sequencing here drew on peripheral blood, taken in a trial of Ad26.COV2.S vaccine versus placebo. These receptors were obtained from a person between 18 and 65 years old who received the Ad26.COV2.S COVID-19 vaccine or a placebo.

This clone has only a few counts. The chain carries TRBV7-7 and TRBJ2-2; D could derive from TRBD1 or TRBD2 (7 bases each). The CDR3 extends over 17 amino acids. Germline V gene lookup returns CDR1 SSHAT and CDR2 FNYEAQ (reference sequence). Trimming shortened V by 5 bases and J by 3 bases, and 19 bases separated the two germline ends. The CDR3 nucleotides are TGTGCCAGCAGCCCAGGAGGGGGCGGGGGCTACACCGGGGAGCTGTTTTTT. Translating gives CASSPGGGGGYTGELFF. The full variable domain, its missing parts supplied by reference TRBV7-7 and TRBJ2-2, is GAGVSQSPRYKVTKRGQDVTLRCDPISSHATLYWYQQALGQGPEFLTYFNYEAQPDKSGLPSDRFSAERPEGSISTLTIQRTEQRDSAMYRCASSPGGGGGYTGELFFGEGSRLTVL.

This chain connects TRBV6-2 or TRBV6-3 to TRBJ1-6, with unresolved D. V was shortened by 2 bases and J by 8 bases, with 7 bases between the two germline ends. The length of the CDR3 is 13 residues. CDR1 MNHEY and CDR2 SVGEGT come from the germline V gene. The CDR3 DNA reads TGTGCCAGCAGTTACCAGCTGTATTCACCCCTCCACTTT. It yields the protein CASSYQLYSPLHF.

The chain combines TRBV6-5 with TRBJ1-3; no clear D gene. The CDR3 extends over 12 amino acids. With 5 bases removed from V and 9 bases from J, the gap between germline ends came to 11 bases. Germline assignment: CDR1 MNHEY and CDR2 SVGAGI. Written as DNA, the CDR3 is TGTGCCAGCAGTCCTCAGACTGGCACCATATATTTT. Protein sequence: CASSPQTGTIYF.

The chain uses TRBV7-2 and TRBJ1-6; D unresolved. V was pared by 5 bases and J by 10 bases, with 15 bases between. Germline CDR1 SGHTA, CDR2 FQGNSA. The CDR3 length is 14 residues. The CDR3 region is CASSRGPNPSPLHF. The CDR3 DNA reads TGTGCCAGCAGCCGCGGTCCTAACCCGTCACCCCTCCACTTT.

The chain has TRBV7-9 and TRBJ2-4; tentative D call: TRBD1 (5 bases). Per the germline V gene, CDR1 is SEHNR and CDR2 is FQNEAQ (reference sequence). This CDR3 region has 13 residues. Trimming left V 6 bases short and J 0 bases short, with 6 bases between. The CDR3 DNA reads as TGTGCCAGCAGGGGGCAAGCCAAAAACATTCAGTACTTC. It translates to CASRGQAKNIQYF.